This T cell receptor (beta chain) was captured by sequencing in a study of early T cells in non-severe SARS-CoV-2 infection. V was shortened by 2 bases and J by 2 bases, with 14 bases between the two germline ends. Germline CDR1 and CDR2: MGHDK and SYGVNS. This CDR3 is 16 amino acids long. The protocol attached unique molecular identifiers to individual cDNA molecules. Using its own MiXCR run on the 5' RACE reads, TCRdb lists one record per CDR3 protein. The data show some 70,000 distinct CDR3 sequences, roughly 10% seen once. This clonotype showed up just a few times. The chain joins TRBV25-1 to TRBJ2-3; tentative D call: TRBD2 (6 bases). This TCR came from an adult who was a healthcare worker with PCR-confirmed SARS-CoV-2 infection or an uninfected control (not recorded which). What was sequenced was whole blood. CDR3 sequence: CASSEGRRGLTDTQYF. CDR3 nucleotides: TGTGCCAGCAGTGAAGGGAGGCGCGGACTCACAGATACGCAGTATTTT.